Each of the 31 T cell receptor beta chains below was sequenced from the same sample in a study of CD8 T cells in Susac syndrome. RNA, at roughly 0.45 to 1 ug, was reverse transcribed with random hexamers. TCRdb re-analysed the immunoSEQ multiplex PCR reads in MiXCR, keeping a single row per CDR3 protein. The sample contains some 130,000 distinct CDR3 sequences, about 95% of which appear only once. The material sequenced was CD4+ T cells from PBMCs. These receptors were obtained from a human donor in good health.

V and J are TRBV20-1 and TRBJ1-5; TRBD1 matches 7 bases. The CDR3 is 15 residues long. CDR1 is DFQATT, CDR2 SNEGSKA, per germline (reference sequence). V was clipped by 6 bases and J by 6 bases; unmatched bases: 14. CDR3 nucleotides: TGCAGTGCCCCCGTTCCAGGGGGGCGCGGTCAGCCCCAGCATTTT. It specifies CSAPVPGGRGQPQHF.

As DNA, the CDR3 is TGCAGTGCTAGAGATCTGGTACTATCCTACGAGCAGTACTTC. This encodes CSARDLVLSYEQYF. The chain combines TRBV20-1 with TRBJ2-7, with D hard to call. This CDR3 has 14 residues. The germline V gene has CDR1 DFQATT and CDR2 SNEGSKA (reference sequence). The V gene lost 0 bases and the J gene lost 1 base, with 10 bases spanning the gap.

This clonotype came up a few times. This chain joins TRBV3-1 and TRBJ2-1; 8 nucleotides match TRBD2. The V gene's germline CDR1 is LGHDT and CDR2 YNNKEL (reference sequence). The junction had 11 bases not matched to a gene; V was cut back by 4 bases and J by 6 bases. CDR3 length: 16 amino acids. The CDR3 loop is CASSPTGLVGLNEQFF. CDR3 sequence (DNA): TGTGCCAGCAGCCCGACGGGACTAGTGGGTCTCAATGAGCAGTTCTTC.

As DNA, the CDR3 is TGCGCCAGCAGCCAAGATGTGGGACTAGCGGGGGCCTCTGGGGCCAACGTCCTGACTTTC. This sequence encodes CASSQDVGLAGASGANVLTF. The chain uses TRBV4-1 and TRBJ2-6; 14 bases agree with TRBD2. The CDR3 length is 20 residues. The germline V gene has CDR1 MGHRA and CDR2 YSYEKL. J gave up 0 bases and V 0 bases, and 4 bases lay outside the gene matches.

This chain uses TRBV7-9 with TRBJ2-2; D remains ambiguous. The CDR3 runs 15 residues. In germline, CDR1 is SEHNR, CDR2 FQNEAQ (reference sequence). V lost 0 bases and J lost 4, with 9 bases in between. CDR3 bases: TGTGCCAGCAGCTTAGCCGACCCCCCCACCGGGGAGCTGTTTTTT. Its translation: CASSLADPPTGELFF. Full variable domain (outside the CDR3, taken from reference TRBV7-9 and TRBJ2-2): DTGVSQNPRHKITKRGQNVTFRCDPISEHNRLYWYRQTLGQGPEFLTYFQNEAQLEKSRLLSDRFSAERPKGSFSTLEIQRTEQGDSAMYLCASSLADPPTGELFFGEGSRLTVL.

V is TRBV29-1 and J is TRBJ2-1; 12 bases are shared with TRBD2. CDR1 and CDR2 (germline): SQVTM, ANQGSEA. The V segment lost 7 bases and the J segment 5 bases; nucleotides outside the gene matches: 15. The CDR3 has 17 residues. The DNA for the CDR3 is TGCAGCGCCTCCAGACTAGCGGGAGTTGTACTTGACAATGAGCAGTTCTTC. Residues: CSASRLAGVVLDNEQFF.

The chain employs TRBV28 and TRBJ2-7, with D possibly called TRBD1 or TRBD2 (5 bases each). Germline assignment: CDR1 MDHEN and CDR2 SYDVKM. This CDR3 has 14 amino acids. Trimming took off 7 bases at V and 5 bases at J, with 18 bases between the two ends. CDR3 DNA sequence: TGTGCCAGCAACGAGGGGCGGGCCGGGAACGAGCAGTACTTC. Protein sequence: CASNEGRAGNEQYF.

This chain links TRBV27 with TRBJ2-4, with 10 bases lining up with TRBD1. CDR1 is MNHEY, CDR2 SMNVEV, per germline (reference sequence). V lost 6 bases and J lost 3; bases outside the gene matches: 8. The CDR3 consists of 16 residues. In DNA form, the CDR3 reads TGTGCCAGCAGGGCCGGGACAGGGGTAGGCAAAAACATTCAGTACTTC. As protein: CASRAGTGVGKNIQYF.

This chain connects TRBV20-1 to TRBJ2-3; no clear D gene. The CDR3 spans 11 residues. V lost 3 bases to trimming and J lost 3 bases, with 4 bases between them. Germline V CDR1 and CDR2: DFQATT, SNEGSKA (reference sequence). DNA of the CDR3: TGCAGTGCTAGCCTGACAGATACGCAGTATTTT. Translation gives CSASLTDTQYF.

The chain carries TRBV30 and TRBJ1-5; a weak D match, TRBD1 (5 bases). Trimming left V 4 bases short and J 7 bases short, with 11 bases between. Per the germline V gene, CDR1 is GTSNPN and CDR2 is SVGIG (reference sequence). This CDR3 is 12 amino acids long. The DNA of the CDR3 is TGTGCCTGGACCCAGGGCCTCCAGCCCCAGCATTTT. Translated: CAWTQGLQPQHF.

This clonotype has just one count. The chain employs TRBV5-4 and TRBJ2-3; D not certain. The CDR3 sequence is 13 residues long. V was clipped by 2 bases and J by 7 bases, with 11 bases between them. The germline gives CDR1 SGHNT, CDR2 YYREEE (reference sequence). CDR3 sequence (DNA): TGTGCCAGCAGCTTTTCCGCCCGGAATACGCAGTATTTT. It codes for CASSFSARNTQYF.

V usage is TRBV10-3 and J usage is TRBJ2-7; D may be TRBD1 (6 bases). With 5 bases removed from V and 2 bases from J, the gap between germline ends came to 10 bases. CDR1 and CDR2 from the germline V gene are ENHRY and SYGVKD. The CDR3 is 13 amino acids. CDR3 coding DNA: TGTGCCATCAGTCACAGGGAACCCTACGAGCAGTACTTC. This translates into CAISHREPYEQYF.

The V gene is TRBV18, the J gene TRBJ2-1; 10 bases agree with TRBD2. V lost 8 bases and J lost 6; bases outside the gene matches: 7. Germline values: CDR1 KGHSH, CDR2 LQKENI. This CDR3 has 14 amino acids. The CDR3 nucleotides read TGTGCCAGCCGTGAGCGGGAGGGCCTCAATGAGCAGTTCTTC. Encoded protein: CASREREGLNEQFF.

This clonotype turned up a few times. V gene TRBV27 combines with J gene TRBJ2-7; D is ambiguous. The V end lost 8 bases, the J end lost 3 bases, and 5 bases lay between the germline ends. Germline CDR1 is MNHEY and CDR2 is SMNVEV (reference sequence). This CDR3 contains 10 residues. DNA for the CDR3: TGTGCCAGCTCGCTCTACGAGCAGTACTTC. Protein sequence: CASSLYEQYF.

This sequence joins TRBV5-4 and TRBJ2-7; possible D gene TRBD2, 6 bases. The CDR3 has 15 amino acids. Trimming pared 4 bases from V and 1 base from J, leaving 15 bases between. Germline loops: CDR1 SGHNT, CDR2 YYREEE (reference sequence). CDR3 coding DNA: TGTGCCAGCAGCGCCGGGACTCCCGTTTCCTACGAGCAGTACTTC. This encodes CASSAGTPVSYEQYF.

This chain joins TRBV27 and TRBJ1-2; no reliable D call. The V end was cut by 0 bases, the J end by 6 bases, with 11 bases between. The CDR3 sequence is 14 residues long. Germline V gene data show CDR1 as MNHEY and CDR2 as SMNVEV (reference sequence). CDR3 coding DNA: TGTGCCAGCAGTTTATCGGAGGCAGTCCATGGCTACACCTTC. It translates to CASSLSEAVHGYTF.

The chain carries TRBV7-9 and TRBJ1-4; D might be TRBD1 (5 bases). CDR3 length: 14 amino acids. Trimming stripped 6 bases from V and 8 bases from J, with 16 bases between. Germline loops: CDR1 SEHNR, CDR2 FQNEAQ (reference sequence). In DNA, the CDR3 is TGTGCCAGCAGTTTAAGGGGAAATAGGGAAAAACTGTTTTTT. Amino acids: CASSLRGNREKLFF.

The chain combines TRBV5-1 with TRBJ2-7, with D possibly matching TRBD2 (5 bases). There are 15 residues in the CDR3. Trimming took off 0 bases at V and 4 bases at J, with 14 bases between the two ends. Germline values: CDR1 SGHRS, CDR2 YFSETQ. The CDR3 region is CASSLAGIPGYEQYF. The CDR3 DNA follows: TGCGCCAGCAGCTTGGCGGGGATCCCGGGATACGAGCAGTACTTC.

The chain couples TRBV4-1 to TRBJ2-7, with unresolved D. This CDR3 region has 14 residues. V was pared by 1 base and J by 4 bases, with 11 bases between. Germline V gene data show CDR1 as MGHRA and CDR2 as YSYEKL. As DNA, the CDR3 is TGCGCCAGCAGCCAAGGCAGCACCCCATACGAGCAGTACTTC. Translation gives CASSQGSTPYEQYF.

This chain joins TRBV5-1 and TRBJ1-5; TRBD1 aligns across 7 bases. This CDR3 is 15 amino acids long. The ends lost 3 bases at V and 7 bases at J; junction bases unmatched: 10. Germline V gene lookup returns CDR1 SGHRS and CDR2 YFSETQ. Here the CDR3 reads CASSSTGAGGQPQHF. CDR3 DNA: TGCGCCAGCAGCTCCACAGGGGCAGGAGGGCAGCCCCAGCATTTT.

The rearrangement uses TRBV15 and TRBJ2-6; D uncertain. The CDR3 is 17 residues long. The ends were cut back, 4 bases at V and 2 bases at J, with 15 bases in the middle. The germline CDR1 and CDR2 sequences are LNHNV and YYDKDF (reference sequence). The CDR3 spells CATSNGRPGTGANVLTF. CDR3 DNA: TGTGCCACCAGCAACGGACGTCCCGGAACTGGGGCCAACGTCCTGACTTTC.

The chain is built from TRBV30 and TRBJ1-5, with TRBD1 identical over 7 bases. V shed 2 bases, J shed 2 bases, and the junction held 12 bases outside the gene matches. CDR1 and CDR2 from the germline V gene are GTSNPN and SVGIG (reference sequence). There are 17 residues in the CDR3. CDR3 protein: CAWSIRSSGGGNQPQHF. CDR3 DNA sequence: TGTGCCTGGAGTATTCGGTCGTCAGGGGGGGGCAATCAGCCCCAGCATTTT.

J is TRBJ2-1 and V is TRBV30; tentative D call: TRBD2 (5 bases). In germline, CDR1 is GTSNPN, CDR2 SVGIG (reference sequence). The V and J ends lost 2 bases and 0 bases respectively, with 11 bases between them. The CDR3 contains 15 residues. The CDR3 nucleotides read TGTGCCTGGAGTCCGGACTTCTACTCCTACAATGAGCAGTTCTTC. Encoded protein: CAWSPDFYSYNEQFF.

The chain combines TRBV18 with TRBJ1-2; possible D gene TRBD1, 6 bases. V lost 3 bases and J lost 2, with 16 bases in between. Germline V gene data show CDR1 as KGHSH and CDR2 as LQKENI. The CDR3 spans 16 residues. The CDR3 DNA is TGTGCCAGCTCACCTCTCCCAGGACAGAACAACTATGGCTACACCTTC. This encodes CASSPLPGQNNYGYTF.

The chain has TRBV2 and TRBJ2-2; D is possibly TRBD1 (5 bases). Trimming pared 8 bases from V and 0 bases from J, leaving 7 bases between. The CDR3 length is 13 residues. Germline V gene sequence: CDR1 SNHLY, CDR2 FYNNEI. CDR3 bases: TGTGCCAGCCAGGGTACGAACACCGGGGAGCTGTTTTTT. Translating it yields CASQGTNTGELFF.

This chain connects TRBV27 to TRBJ1-2; possibly TRBD1 for D (6 bases). Germline V lookup: CDR1 MNHEY, CDR2 SMNVEV (reference sequence). Trimming cost V 0 bases and J 8 bases, with 13 bases left between them. The CDR3 runs to 14 residues. CDR3 amino acids: CASSLSLQGGGYTF. The CDR3 DNA reads as TGTGCCAGCAGTTTATCGTTACAGGGCGGGGGCTACACCTTC.

This sequence joins TRBV29-1 and TRBJ2-5, with D perhaps matching TRBD1 (5 bases). The CDR3 has 12 amino acids. Per the germline V gene, CDR1 is SQVTM and CDR2 is ANQGSEA. The ends were cut back, 4 bases at V and 2 bases at J, with 8 bases in the middle. The DNA of the CDR3 is TGCAGCGTTGTTCAGGGTCAAGAGACCCAGTACTTC. This gives the protein CSVVQGQETQYF.

V and J are TRBV7-2 and TRBJ2-7; TRBD1 agrees at 8 bases. Germline V gives CDR1 SGHTA, CDR2 FQGNSA. The CDR3 has 14 amino acids. Germline trimming cut 6 bases from V and 0 bases from J; bases unmatched to any gene: 4. The CDR3, as DNA: TGTGCCAGCAGGGACAGGGAGGTCTCCTACGAGCAGTACTTC. It codes for CASRDREVSYEQYF.

CDR3: CAWSVRGAGANVLTF. The CDR3 DNA reads as TGTGCCTGGAGTGTAAGGGGGGCTGGGGCCAACGTCCTGACTTTC. The rearrangement uses TRBV30 and TRBJ2-6; D might be TRBD1 or TRBD2, each matching 6 bases. V was cut by 0 bases and J by 2 bases, with 8 bases left in between. The length of the CDR3 is 15 residues. Germline CDR1 reads GTSNPN; CDR2 reads SVGIG (reference sequence).

The chain joins TRBV4-1 to TRBJ2-2; no reliable D call. The CDR3 spans 15 residues. The V gene lost 3 bases and the J gene lost 3 bases, with 11 bases spanning the gap. The V gene's germline CDR1 is MGHRA and CDR2 YSYEKL. The CDR3 DNA is TGCGCCAGCAGCCAGACCCCGTCGTACACCGGGGAGCTGTTTTTT. Amino acid sequence: CASSQTPSYTGELFF.

The chain joins TRBV20-1 to TRBJ1-4, with a weak D call TRBD1 (5 bases). CDR3 length equals 14 residues. Germline CDR1 reads DFQATT; CDR2 reads SNEGSKA (reference sequence). V lost 5 bases, J lost 6 bases, and 16 bases lay in between. The CDR3 DNA reads as TGCAGTGCTTCGACCGGGGCCTACGATGAAAAACTGTTTTTT. Protein: CSASTGAYDEKLFF.